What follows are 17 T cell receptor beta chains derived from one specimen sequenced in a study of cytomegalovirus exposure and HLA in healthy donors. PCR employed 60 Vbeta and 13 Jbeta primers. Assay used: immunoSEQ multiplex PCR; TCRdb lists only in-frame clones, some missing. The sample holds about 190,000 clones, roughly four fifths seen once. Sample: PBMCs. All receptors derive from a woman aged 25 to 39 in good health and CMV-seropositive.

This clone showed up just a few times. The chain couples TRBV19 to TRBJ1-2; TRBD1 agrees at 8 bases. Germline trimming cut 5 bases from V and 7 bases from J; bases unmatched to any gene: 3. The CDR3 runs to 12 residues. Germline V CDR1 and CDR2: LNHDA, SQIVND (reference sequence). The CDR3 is CASSQGAGGYTF. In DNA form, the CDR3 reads TGTGCCAGTAGTCAGGGGGCAGGTGGCTACACCTTC.

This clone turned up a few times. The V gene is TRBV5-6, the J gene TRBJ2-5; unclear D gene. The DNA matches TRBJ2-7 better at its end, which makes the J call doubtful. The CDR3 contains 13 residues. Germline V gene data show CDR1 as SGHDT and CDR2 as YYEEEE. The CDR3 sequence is CASSFRQAREQYF. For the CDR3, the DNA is TGTGCCAGCAGCTTCCGGCAGGCCCGCGAGCAGTACTTC.

The chain's CDR3 is CASSYSTGANYGYTF. The CDR3, as DNA: TGTGCCAGCAGTTACTCGACAGGAGCTAACTATGGCTACACCTTC. This chain links TRBV6-6 with TRBJ1-2; a weak D match, TRBD1 (6 bases). The CDR3 extends over 15 amino acids. Trimming took 0 bases from V and 0 from J, leaving 8 bases between them. Germline lookup yields CDR1 MNHNY and CDR2 SVGAGI (reference sequence).

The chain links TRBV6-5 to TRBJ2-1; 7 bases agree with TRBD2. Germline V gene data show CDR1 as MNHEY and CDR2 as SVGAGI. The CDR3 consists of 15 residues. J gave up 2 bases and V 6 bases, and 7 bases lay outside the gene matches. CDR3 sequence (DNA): TGTGCCAGCAGAAGACGGGAGGTCGCCTACAATGAGCAGTTCTTC. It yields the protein CASRRREVAYNEQFF.

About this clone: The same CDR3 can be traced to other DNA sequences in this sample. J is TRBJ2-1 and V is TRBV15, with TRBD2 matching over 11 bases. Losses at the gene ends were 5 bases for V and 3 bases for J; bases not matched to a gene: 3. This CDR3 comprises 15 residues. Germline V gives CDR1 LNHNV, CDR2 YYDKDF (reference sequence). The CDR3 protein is CATSGGTSGYNEQFF. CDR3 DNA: TGTGCCACCAGCGGCGGGACTAGCGGCTACAATGAGCAGTTCTTC.

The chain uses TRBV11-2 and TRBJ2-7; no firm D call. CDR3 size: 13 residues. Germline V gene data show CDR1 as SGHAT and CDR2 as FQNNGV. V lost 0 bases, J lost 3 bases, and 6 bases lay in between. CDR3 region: CASSLDQIYEQYF. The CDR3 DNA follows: TGTGCCAGCAGCTTAGACCAGATCTACGAGCAGTACTTC.

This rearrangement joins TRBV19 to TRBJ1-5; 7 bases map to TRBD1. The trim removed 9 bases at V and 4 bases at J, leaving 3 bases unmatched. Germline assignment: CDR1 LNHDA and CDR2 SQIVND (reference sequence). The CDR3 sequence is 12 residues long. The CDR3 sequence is CASRQGNQPQHF. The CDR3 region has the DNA TGTGCCAGCAGACAGGGTAATCAGCCCCAGCATTTT.

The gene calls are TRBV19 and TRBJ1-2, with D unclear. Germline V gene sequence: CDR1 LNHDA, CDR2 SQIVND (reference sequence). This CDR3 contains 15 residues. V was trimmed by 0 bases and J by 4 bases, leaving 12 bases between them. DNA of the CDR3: TGTGCCAGTAGTATAGATGGTCGGACTGCCTATGGCTACACCTTC. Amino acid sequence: CASSIDGRTAYGYTF.

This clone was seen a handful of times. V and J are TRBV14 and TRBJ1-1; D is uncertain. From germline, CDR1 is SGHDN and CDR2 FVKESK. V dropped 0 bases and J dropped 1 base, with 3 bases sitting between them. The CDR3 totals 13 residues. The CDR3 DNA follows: TGTGCCAGCAGCCAAGACAGGAACACTGAAGCTTTCTTT. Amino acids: CASSQDRNTEAFF.

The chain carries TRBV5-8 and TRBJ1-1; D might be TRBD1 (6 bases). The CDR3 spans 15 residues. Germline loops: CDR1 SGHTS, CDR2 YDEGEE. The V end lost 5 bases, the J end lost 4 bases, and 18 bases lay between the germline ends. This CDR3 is CASSHPMTGSTEAFF. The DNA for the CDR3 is TGTGCCAGCAGTCACCCGATGACAGGCTCCACTGAAGCTTTCTTT.

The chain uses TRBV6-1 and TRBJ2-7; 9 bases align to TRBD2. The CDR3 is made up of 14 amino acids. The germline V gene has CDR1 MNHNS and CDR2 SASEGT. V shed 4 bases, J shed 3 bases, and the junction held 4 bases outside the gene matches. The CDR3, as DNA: TGTGCCAGCAGTGCGGCTAGCGGGATCTACGAGCAGTACTTC. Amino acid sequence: CASSAASGIYEQYF.

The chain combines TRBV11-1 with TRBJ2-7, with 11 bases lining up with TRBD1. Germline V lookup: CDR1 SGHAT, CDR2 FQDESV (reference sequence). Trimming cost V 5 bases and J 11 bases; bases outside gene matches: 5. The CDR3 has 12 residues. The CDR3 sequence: CASSRDRGGKYF. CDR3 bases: TGTGCCAGCAGCCGGGACAGGGGGGGAAAGTACTTC.

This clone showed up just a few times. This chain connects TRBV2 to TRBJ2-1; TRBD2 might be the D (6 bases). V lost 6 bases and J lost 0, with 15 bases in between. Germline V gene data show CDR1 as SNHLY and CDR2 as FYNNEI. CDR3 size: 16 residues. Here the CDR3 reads CASRASGGSSYNEQFF. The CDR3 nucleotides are TGTGCCAGCAGGGCCTCTGGAGGGAGCTCCTACAATGAGCAGTTCTTC.

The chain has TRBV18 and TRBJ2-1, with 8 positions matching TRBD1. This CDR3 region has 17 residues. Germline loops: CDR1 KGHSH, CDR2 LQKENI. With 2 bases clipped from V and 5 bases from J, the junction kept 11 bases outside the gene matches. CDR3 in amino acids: CASSPWGGQGGNNEQFF. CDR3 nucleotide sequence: TGTGCCAGCTCACCATGGGGAGGACAGGGAGGAAACAATGAGCAGTTCTTC.

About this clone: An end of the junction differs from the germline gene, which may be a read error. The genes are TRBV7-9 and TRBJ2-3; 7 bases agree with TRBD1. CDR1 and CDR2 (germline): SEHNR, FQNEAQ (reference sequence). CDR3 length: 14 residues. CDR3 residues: CSSSTDRGTDTQYF. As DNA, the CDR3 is TGTTCCAGCAGCACCGACAGGGGCACAGATACGCAGTATTTT.

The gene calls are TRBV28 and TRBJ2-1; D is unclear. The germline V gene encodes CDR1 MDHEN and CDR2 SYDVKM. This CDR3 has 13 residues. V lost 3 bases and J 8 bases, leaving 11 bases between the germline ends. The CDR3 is CASSLGRWDEQFF. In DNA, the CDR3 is TGTGCCAGCAGTTTGGGCCGCTGGGATGAGCAGTTCTTC.

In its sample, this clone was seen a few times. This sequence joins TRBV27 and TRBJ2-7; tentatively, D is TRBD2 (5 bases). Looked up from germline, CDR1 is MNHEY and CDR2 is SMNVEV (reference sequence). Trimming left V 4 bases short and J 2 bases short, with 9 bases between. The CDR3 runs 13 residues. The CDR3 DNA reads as TGTGCCAGCAGTTATGGAGGAACCTACGAGCAGTACTTC. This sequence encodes CASSYGGTYEQYF.